The 9 T cell receptor beta chains presented below share a single source sample, sequenced in a study of CD8+CD57+ T cells in acquired aplastic anemia (dated by TCRdb to 2017 to 2018). TCRdb lists the instrument as Illumina HiSeq 2000. TCR beta VDJ combination and CDR3 sequence profiling used genomic DNA as the template. The raw public data were reprocessed by TCRdb itself: fastp quality trimming at Q25, MiXCR clonotype calling, in-frame beta chains only. Merged by CDR3 protein, the rows form single entries marked with the most common genes and DNA. The sample table lists 150,000 to 200,000 distinct CDR3 sequences, roughly 63% of them with a count of one. The ten biggest clones cover roughly 42% of the sample. The sequencing input was sorted CD4+, CD8+, or CD8+CD57+ T cells (not recorded which) from PBMCs. The source is a human donor in good health.

This clonotype was seen only a few times. V gene TRBV3-1 combines with J gene TRBJ1-2; 9 bases map to TRBD1. Germline V gene lookup returns CDR1 LGHDT and CDR2 YNNKEL (reference sequence). CDR3 size: 14 residues. V shed 4 bases and J 4 bases; nucleotides not matched to a gene: 4. This CDR3 is CASSPGTGSYGYTF. CDR3 nucleotide sequence: TGTGCCAGCAGCCCGGGGACAGGGAGCTATGGCTACACCTTC.

There are many counts of this clonotype. The V gene is TRBV19, the J gene TRBJ2-1; D is uncertain. Between the trimmed V and J ends, which lost 8 bases and 1 base, there was a span of 9 bases. The germline gives CDR1 LNHDA, CDR2 SQIVND (reference sequence). The CDR3 runs to 13 residues. Written as DNA, the CDR3 is TGTGCCAGTGGCCGGTCTTCCTACAATGAGCAGTTCTTC. The encoded protein is CASGRSSYNEQFF.

This clonotype came up many times. As DNA, the CDR3 is TGTGCCAGCAGCCCGAATACAGGGGGCTCTCTTTATGGCTACACCTTC. It specifies CASSPNTGGSLYGYTF. The chain couples TRBV2 to TRBJ1-2; 9 bases are shared with TRBD1. Germline CDR1 and CDR2: SNHLY and FYNNEI. The CDR3 loop spans 16 amino acids. The ends lost 6 bases at V and 5 bases at J; junction bases unmatched: 13.

This clonotype was recorded many times. A much larger clonotype is one base distant, so this may be a read error. This CDR3 is missing its conserved last phenylalanine or tryptophan, likely due to a read error. The V call is TRBV2, the J call TRBJ1-6, with TRBD1 as a possible D gene (5 bases). V lost 3 bases and J lost 5, with 11 bases in between. CDR3 size: 15 residues. Germline V gene lookup returns CDR1 SNHLY and CDR2 FYNNEI. CDR3 loop: CASSDRVDNNSPLHY. CDR3 nucleotides: TGTGCCAGCAGTGACAGGGTGGATAATAATTCACCCCTCCACTAT.

The chain has TRBV7-9 and TRBJ2-2; no reliable D call. This CDR3 spans 14 amino acids. V was shortened by 5 bases and J by 2 bases, with 9 bases between the two germline ends. Germline V gene data show CDR1 as SEHNR and CDR2 as FQNEAQ (reference sequence). CDR3 sequence reads: CASSPHINTGELFF. CDR3 bases: TGTGCCAGCAGCCCCCACATAAACACCGGGGAGCTGTTTTTT. Complete variable domain (other parts from reference TRBV7-9 and TRBJ2-2): DTGVSQNPRHKITKRGQNVTFRCDPISEHNRLYWYRQTLGQGPEFLTYFQNEAQLEKSRLLSDRFSAERPKGSFSTLEIQRTEQGDSAMYLCASSPHINTGELFFGEGSRLTVL.

This chain joins TRBV30 and TRBJ1-1; D is ambiguous. V was trimmed by 2 bases and J by 0 bases, leaving 7 bases between them. The length of the CDR3 is 13 residues. From germline, CDR1 is GTSNPN and CDR2 SVGIG (reference sequence). The CDR3 region has the DNA TGTGCCTGGAGTAGCAGTATGAACACTGAAGCTTTCTTT. Encoded protein: CAWSSSMNTEAFF.

DNA of the CDR3: TGTGCCAGCAGTGCGGGGACAGGGCCGGGCTACACCTTC. Amino acid sequence: CASSAGTGPGYTF. The chain uses TRBV2 and TRBJ1-2; 9 bases match TRBD1. Germline V gives CDR1 SNHLY, CDR2 FYNNEI. This CDR3 contains 13 residues. With 4 bases clipped from V and 8 bases from J, the junction kept 5 bases outside the gene matches. The entire variable domain, with the rest obtained from reference TRBV2 and TRBJ1-2, is as follows: EPEVTQTPSHQVTQMGQEVILRCVPISNHLYFYWYRQILGQKVEFLVSFYNNEISEKSEIFDDQFSVERPDGSNFTLKIRSTKLEDSAMYFCASSAGTGPGYTFGSGTRLTVV.

The chain recombines TRBV15 with TRBJ2-1, with D tentatively TRBD2 (5 bases). The CDR3 has 15 amino acids. The V gene's germline CDR1 is LNHNV and CDR2 YYDKDF (reference sequence). Trimming removed 0 bases from V and 5 bases from J, with 11 bases in between. This chain's CDR3 is CATSRDGERDNEQFF. The CDR3 nucleotides are TGTGCCACCAGCAGAGATGGGGAGAGGGACAATGAGCAGTTCTTC.

The chain carries TRBV24-1 and TRBJ1-5; a weak D match, TRBD1 (5 bases). CDR3 length equals 18 residues. In germline, CDR1 is KGHDR, CDR2 SFDVKD. V lost 0 bases and J 6 bases, leaving 20 bases between the germline ends. For the CDR3, the DNA is TGTGCCACCAGTGATTTGAGGCGGACAAAACGGGTGGGTCAGCCCCAGCATTTT. Translating it yields CATSDLRRTKRVGQPQHF.